The 19 T cell receptor beta chains listed next were all sequenced from one sample in a study of blood T cell repertoires in COVID-19. Measured with immunoSEQ multiplex PCR; TCRdb has only the in-frame clones, and not every one. This table has 150,000 to 200,000 clones, roughly 90% appearing once. Material for sequencing was peripheral blood. Receptor source: a man younger than 30 with COVID-19, enrolled during active disease.

The chain employs TRBV24-1 and TRBJ2-3, with 13 positions matching TRBD2. The CDR3 is 18 residues long. CDR1 and CDR2 (germline): KGHDR, SFDVKD. V shed 1 base and J 2 bases; nucleotides not matched to a gene: 5. CDR3 sequence (DNA): TGTGCCACCAGTGATTTCGGGACTAGCGGGACCCACACAGATACGCAGTATTTT. Its protein is CATSDFGTSGTHTDTQYF.

This chain connects TRBV7-9 to TRBJ1-3; 7 nucleotides line up with TRBD1. This CDR3 contains 15 residues. Germline lookup yields CDR1 SEHNR and CDR2 FQNEAQ (reference sequence). V dropped 5 bases and J dropped 4; count of bases not matched to a gene: 8. The CDR3 region has the DNA TGTGCCAGCAGCCCACCACAGGGGCGAGGAAACACCATATATTTT. Amino acid sequence: CASSPPQGRGNTIYF.

This chain joins TRBV14 and TRBJ1-1, with D unclear. V lost 2 bases, J lost 3 bases, and 7 bases lay in between. The CDR3 covers 13 residues. Germline CDR1 is SGHDN and CDR2 is FVKESK. The CDR3 region has the DNA TGTGCCAGCAGCCAATTGGCGGACACTGAAGCTTTCTTT. Encoded protein: CASSQLADTEAFF.

The CDR3 region has the DNA TGCAGCGGACTTAGGGGGATTAACACTGAAGCTTTCTTT. It specifies CSGLRGINTEAFF. The rearrangement links TRBV29-1 to TRBJ1-1, with D possibly being TRBD1 (6 bases). Germline V CDR1 and CDR2: SQVTM, ANQGSEA. The CDR3 covers 13 residues. The V end was cut by 7 bases, the J end by 2 bases, with 14 bases between.

The chain carries TRBV11-1 and TRBJ2-7; D possibly corresponds to TRBD2 (5 bases). The ends were cut back, 2 bases at V and 5 bases at J, with 10 bases in the middle. The CDR3 is made up of 13 amino acids. From germline, CDR1 is SGHAT and CDR2 FQDESV (reference sequence). CDR3 region: CASSLISSDEQYF. CDR3 bases: TGTGCCAGCAGCTTAATTAGTAGCGACGAGCAGTACTTC.

This clone occurred once. The chain recombines TRBV5-1 with TRBJ2-1; no reliable D call. The V end lost 4 bases, the J end lost 0 bases, and 11 bases lay between the germline ends. There are 15 residues in the CDR3. CDR1 and CDR2 from the germline V gene are SGHRS and YFSETQ. DNA of the CDR3: TGCGCCAGCAGCCCTGGCGGCAGCTCCTACAATGAGCAGTTCTTC. Its protein is CASSPGGSSYNEQFF.

The chain links TRBV28 to TRBJ2-7; 8 bases line up with TRBD1. The J segment lost 7 bases and the V segment lost 3 bases, leaving 11 bases of the junction unmatched. The length of the CDR3 is 15 residues. Germline lookup yields CDR1 MDHEN and CDR2 SYDVKM. The CDR3 region is CASSFLGQASREQYF. The CDR3 region has the DNA TGTGCCAGCAGTTTTCTGGGACAGGCCTCTCGAGAGCAGTACTTC. The full variable domain, in which reference TRBV28 and TRBJ2-7 provide the parts outside the CDR3, is DVKVTQSSRYLVKRTGEKVFLECVQDMDHENMFWYRQDPGLGLRLIYFSYDVKMKEKGDIPEGYSVSREKKERFSLILESASTNQTSMYLCASSFLGQASREQYFGPGTRLTVT.

The chain has TRBV24-1 and TRBJ1-5; perhaps TRBD1 as D (5 bases). Germline lookup yields CDR1 KGHDR and CDR2 SFDVKD. V shed 3 bases and J shed 7 bases, with 18 bases lying between them. The CDR3 runs to 16 residues. The CDR3: CATSDRGRERSQPQHF. The CDR3 region has the DNA TGTGCCACCAGTGATAGGGGCAGGGAACGGTCACAGCCCCAGCATTTT.

This chain links TRBV18 with TRBJ1-2, with D possibly TRBD1 on 5 matching bases. CDR3 length: 16 amino acids. V dropped 1 base and J dropped 1 base, with 13 bases sitting between them. Germline CDR1 reads KGHSH; CDR2 reads LQKENI. The CDR3 DNA is TGTGCCAGCTCACCACAGGCACAGGAGAGTAACTATGGCTACACCTTC. The encoded protein is CASSPQAQESNYGYTF. The whole variable domain, remainder taken from reference TRBV18 and TRBJ1-2, is NAGVMQNPRHLVRRRGQEARLRCSPMKGHSHVYWYRQLPEEGLKFMVYLQKENIIDESGMPKERFSAEFPKEGPSILRIQQVVRGDSAAYFCASSPQAQESNYGYTFGSGTRLTVV.

The chain carries TRBV24-1 and TRBJ2-2, with D perhaps TRBD1 (6 bases). Trimming stripped 12 bases from V and 0 bases from J, with 13 bases between. This CDR3 is 14 amino acids long. Germline loops: CDR1 KGHDR, CDR2 SFDVKD. The CDR3, as DNA: TGTGCCCTCTACACAGGGCCGAACACCGGGGAGCTGTTTTTT. Amino acid sequence: CALYTGPNTGELFF.

The J gene is TRBJ2-2, the V gene TRBV7-9, with a possible D match to TRBD1 (5 bases). V gave up 5 bases and J gave up 0 bases, with 10 bases separating them. CDR3 size: 15 residues. Germline CDR1 SEHNR, CDR2 FQNEAQ (reference sequence). In DNA form, the CDR3 reads TGTGCCAGCAGCCCCAGGGTACCGAACACCGGGGAGCTGTTTTTT. This translates into CASSPRVPNTGELFF.

This clone was seen a handful of times. The rearrangement links TRBV30 to TRBJ2-1; 7 positions agree with TRBD2. CDR1 GTSNPN and CDR2 SVGIG come from the germline V gene (reference sequence). The CDR3 consists of 14 residues. The V segment lost 7 bases and the J segment 7 bases; nucleotides outside the gene matches: 13. The CDR3 reads CAFFGAGWGNEQFF. Here the CDR3 DNA reads TGTGCCTTTTTTGGAGCGGGATGGGGGAATGAGCAGTTCTTC. Variable domain in full (rest from reference TRBV30 and TRBJ2-1): SQTIHQWPATLVQPVGSPLSLECTVEGTSNPNLYWYRQAAGRGLQLLFYSVGIGQISSEVPQNLSASRPQDRQFILSSKKLLLSDSGFYLCAFFGAGWGNEQFFGPGTRLTVL.

This chain links TRBV7-9 with TRBJ2-1; 8 bases match TRBD2. Trimming removed 8 bases from V and 0 bases from J; junction bases left unmatched: 6. CDR3 length equals 15 residues. Germline V gene data show CDR1 as SEHNR and CDR2 as FQNEAQ (reference sequence). The CDR3: CASSPGGASYNEQFF. In DNA form, the CDR3 reads TGTGCCAGCTCTCCCGGGGGGGCCTCCTACAATGAGCAGTTCTTC.

The rearrangement uses TRBV28 and TRBJ1-1, with 7 bases fitting TRBD1. In germline, CDR1 is MDHEN, CDR2 SYDVKM. Trimming cost V 5 bases and J 2 bases; bases outside gene matches: 11. The CDR3 sequence is 16 residues long. CDR3 in amino acids: CASSLAKRGLNTEAFF. DNA for the CDR3: TGTGCCAGCAGTCTAGCTAAGAGGGGGCTTAACACTGAAGCTTTCTTT.

V usage is TRBV15 and J usage is TRBJ2-1; 10 bases match TRBD2. The J segment lost 1 base and the V segment lost 0 bases, leaving 3 bases of the junction unmatched. The length of the CDR3 is 17 residues. CDR1 is LNHNV and CDR2 is YYDKDF in the germline V gene (reference sequence). The CDR3 coding sequence is TGTGCCACCAGCAGAGAAACTAGCGGGGCTTCCTACAATGAGCAGTTCTTC. It yields the protein CATSRETSGASYNEQFF.

The chain couples TRBV11-2 to TRBJ2-3, with 10 bases aligning to TRBD1. This CDR3 contains 14 residues. Germline V gene lookup returns CDR1 SGHAT and CDR2 FQNNGV. V lost 5 bases, J lost 6 bases, and 5 bases stayed unmatched. The CDR3, as DNA: TGTGCCAGCAGCGACAGGGGGCCTGTGGATACGCAGTATTTT. It encodes CASSDRGPVDTQYF.

The chain joins TRBV20-1 to TRBJ1-1, with D maybe TRBD1 (6 bases). V was pared by 8 bases and J by 4 bases, with 8 bases between. Germline values: CDR1 DFQATT, CDR2 SNEGSKA (reference sequence). CDR3 length: 10 amino acids. The CDR3 sequence is CSWDTTEAFF. CDR3 bases: TGCAGTTGGGACACCACTGAAGCTTTCTTT.

The CDR3 nucleotides read TGTGCCAGCAGCCAAGAGAGCCAGGGGGAATATTCACCCCTCCACTTT. It specifies CASSQESQGEYSPLHF. The chain employs TRBV3-1 (or the pseudogene TRBV3-2) and TRBJ1-6; 7 positions agree with TRBD1. Looked up from germline, CDR1 is LGHDT and CDR2 is YNNKEL (reference sequence). J lost 8 bases, V lost 0 bases, and 7 bases had no gene match. The CDR3 consists of 16 residues.

V gene TRBV6-2 or TRBV6-3 combines with J gene TRBJ2-3, with TRBD2 identical over 8 bases. The germline V gene encodes CDR1 MNHEY and CDR2 SVGEGT. V gave up 5 bases and J gave up 2 bases; unmatched junction bases: 15. This CDR3 has 18 residues. CDR3 in amino acids: CASSPLLQAGAFTDTQYF. CDR3 nucleotides: TGTGCCAGCAGTCCACTCCTCCAAGCGGGAGCTTTCACAGATACGCAGTATTTT.